This T cell receptor (beta chain) was captured in a study of shared clonotypes between healthy human individuals. Study-level findings and limits: Sequencing depth was predicted to influence how clonotypes are shared among donors.

The assay ran at deep level. Under the authors' procedure: ImmunoSEQ output lacked quality scores and full-length reads, limiting matched filtering. Method: immunoSEQ multiplex PCR; TCRdb's copy keeps in-frame clones and lacks some. The DNA was the basis for D and trimming; V, J and clone size are from that table. The sample shows about 1.1 million clones, roughly 80% of them seen only once. Regarding this clone: No antigen is known for it.

Material for sequencing was memory CD4+ T cells from PBMCs. Specified subset: CD45RA-negative fraction. The source is a young man in good health. Some clones in this sample may be carry-over from other donors' samples.

CDR3 in DNA: TGTGCCAGCATCATACCGGAGGGATATACAGGAGGAGGCTACACCTTC. This translates into CASIIPEGYTGGGYTF. The J gene is TRBJ1-2, the V gene TRBV7-2; weak D call: TRBD1 (5 bases). Germline-derived CDR1 and CDR2 are SGHTA and FQGNSA. With 7 bases removed from V and 8 bases from J, the gap between germline ends came to 26 bases. The CDR3 consists of 16 residues.